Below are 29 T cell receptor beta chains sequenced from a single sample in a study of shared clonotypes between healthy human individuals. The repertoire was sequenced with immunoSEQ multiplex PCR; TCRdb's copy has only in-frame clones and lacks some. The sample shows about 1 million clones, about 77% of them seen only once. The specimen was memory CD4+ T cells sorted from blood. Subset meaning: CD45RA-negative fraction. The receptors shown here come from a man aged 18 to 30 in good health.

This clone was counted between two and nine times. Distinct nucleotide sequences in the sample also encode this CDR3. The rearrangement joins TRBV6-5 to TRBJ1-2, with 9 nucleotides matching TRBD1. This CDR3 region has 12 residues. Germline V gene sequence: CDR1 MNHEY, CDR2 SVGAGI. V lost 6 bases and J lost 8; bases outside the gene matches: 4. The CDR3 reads CASRGTGSGYTF. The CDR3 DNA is TGTGCCAGCAGAGGGACAGGGTCGGGCTACACCTTC.

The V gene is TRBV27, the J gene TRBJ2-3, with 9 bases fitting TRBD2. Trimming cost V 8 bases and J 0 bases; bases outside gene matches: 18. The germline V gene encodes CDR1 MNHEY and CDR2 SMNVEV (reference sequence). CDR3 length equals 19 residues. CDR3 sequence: CASRPRVGLADTSTDTQYF. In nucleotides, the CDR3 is TGTGCCAGCCGCCCCCGGGTGGGACTAGCAGATACAAGCACAGATACGCAGTATTTT.

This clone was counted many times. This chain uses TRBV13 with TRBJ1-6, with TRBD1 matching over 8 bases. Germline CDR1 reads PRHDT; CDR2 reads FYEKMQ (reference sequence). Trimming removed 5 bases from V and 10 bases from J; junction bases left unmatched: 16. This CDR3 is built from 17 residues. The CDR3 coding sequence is TGTGCCAGCAGCCCGTCGCAGGGGGCGAAACTCTACTCACCCCTCCACTTT. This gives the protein CASSPSQGAKLYSPLHF. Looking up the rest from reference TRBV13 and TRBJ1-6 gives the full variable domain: AAGVIQSPRHLIKEKRETATLKCYPIPRHDTVYWYQQGPGQDPQFLISFYEKMQSDKGSIPDRFSAQQFSDYHSELNMSSLELGDSALYFCASSPSQGAKLYSPLHFGNGTRLTVT.

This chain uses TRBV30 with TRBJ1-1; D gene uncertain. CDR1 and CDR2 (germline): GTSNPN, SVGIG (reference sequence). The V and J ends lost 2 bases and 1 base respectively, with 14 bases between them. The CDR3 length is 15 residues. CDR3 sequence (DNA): TGTGCCTGGAGTACGGACCCAGGATGGAACACTGAAGCTTTCTTT. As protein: CAWSTDPGWNTEAFF.

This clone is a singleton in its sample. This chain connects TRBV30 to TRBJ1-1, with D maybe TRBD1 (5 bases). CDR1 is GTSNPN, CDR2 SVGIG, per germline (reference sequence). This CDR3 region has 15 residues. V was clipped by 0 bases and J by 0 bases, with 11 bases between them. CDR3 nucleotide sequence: TGTGCCTGGAGTGTAACTGGGACGTTGAACACTGAAGCTTTCTTT. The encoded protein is CAWSVTGTLNTEAFF.

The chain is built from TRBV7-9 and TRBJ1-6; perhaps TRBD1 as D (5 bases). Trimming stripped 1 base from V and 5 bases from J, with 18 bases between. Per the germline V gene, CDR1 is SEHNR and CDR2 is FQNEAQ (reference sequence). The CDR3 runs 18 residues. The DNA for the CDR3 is TGTGCCAGCAGCTTAGGATATGGCAGGGAGTCGGATAATTCACCCCTCCACTTT. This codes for CASSLGYGRESDNSPLHF.

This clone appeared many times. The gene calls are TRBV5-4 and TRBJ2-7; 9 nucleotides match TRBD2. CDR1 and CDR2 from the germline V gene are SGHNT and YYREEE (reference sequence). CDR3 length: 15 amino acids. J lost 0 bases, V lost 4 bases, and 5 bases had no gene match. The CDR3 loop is CASSRLAGASYEQYF. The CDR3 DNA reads TGTGCCAGCAGCAGATTAGCGGGGGCCTCCTACGAGCAGTACTTC.

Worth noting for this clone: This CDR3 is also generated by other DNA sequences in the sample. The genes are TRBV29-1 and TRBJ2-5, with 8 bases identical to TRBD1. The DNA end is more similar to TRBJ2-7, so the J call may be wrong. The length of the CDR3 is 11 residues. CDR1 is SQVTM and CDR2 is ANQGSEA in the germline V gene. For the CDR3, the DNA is TGCAGCGCAGGGGGCCCCTACGAGCAGTACTTC. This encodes CSAGGPYEQYF.

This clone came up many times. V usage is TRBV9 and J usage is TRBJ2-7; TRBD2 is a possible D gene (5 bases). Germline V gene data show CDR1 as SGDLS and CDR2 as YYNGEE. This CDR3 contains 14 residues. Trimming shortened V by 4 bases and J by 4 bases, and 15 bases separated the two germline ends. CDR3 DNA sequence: TGTGCCAGCAGCCCTAAGAGGGTCCCATACGAGCAGTACTTC. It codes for CASSPKRVPYEQYF.

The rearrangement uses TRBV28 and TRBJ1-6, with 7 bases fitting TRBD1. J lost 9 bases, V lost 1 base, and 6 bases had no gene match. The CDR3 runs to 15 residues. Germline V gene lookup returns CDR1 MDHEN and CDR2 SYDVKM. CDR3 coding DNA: TGTGCCAGCAGTTTATTAGACAGGGAAGGTTCACCCCTCCACTTT. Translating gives CASSLLDREGSPLHF.

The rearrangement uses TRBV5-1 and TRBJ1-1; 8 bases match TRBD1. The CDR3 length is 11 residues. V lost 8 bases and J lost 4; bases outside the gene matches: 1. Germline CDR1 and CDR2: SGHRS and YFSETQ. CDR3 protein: CASTGGTEAFF. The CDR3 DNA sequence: TGCGCCAGTACAGGGGGCACTGAAGCTTTCTTT.

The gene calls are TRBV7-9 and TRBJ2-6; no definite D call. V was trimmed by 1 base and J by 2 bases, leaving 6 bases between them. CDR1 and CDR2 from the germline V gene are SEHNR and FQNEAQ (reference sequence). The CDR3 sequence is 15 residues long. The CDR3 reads CASSLGAAGANVLTF. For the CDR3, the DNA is TGTGCCAGCAGCTTAGGGGCAGCTGGGGCCAACGTCCTGACTTTC. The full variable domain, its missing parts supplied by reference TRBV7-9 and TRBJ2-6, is DTGVSQNPRHKITKRGQNVTFRCDPISEHNRLYWYRQTLGQGPEFLTYFQNEAQLEKSRLLSDRFSAERPKGSFSTLEIQRTEQGDSAMYLCASSLGAAGANVLTFGAGSRLTVL.

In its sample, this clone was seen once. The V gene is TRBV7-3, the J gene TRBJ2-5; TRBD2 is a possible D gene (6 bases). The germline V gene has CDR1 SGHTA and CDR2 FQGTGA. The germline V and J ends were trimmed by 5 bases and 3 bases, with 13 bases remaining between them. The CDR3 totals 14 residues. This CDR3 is CASSLNGGKETQYF. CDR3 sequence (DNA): TGTGCCAGCAGCCTCAACGGGGGTAAAGAGACCCAGTACTTC. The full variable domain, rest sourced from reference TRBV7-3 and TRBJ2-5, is GAGVSQTPSNKVTEKGKYVELRCDPISGHTALYWYRQSLGQGPEFLIYFQGTGAADDSGLPNDRFFAVRPEGSVSTLKIQRTERGDSAVYLCASSLNGGKETQYFGPGTRLLVL.

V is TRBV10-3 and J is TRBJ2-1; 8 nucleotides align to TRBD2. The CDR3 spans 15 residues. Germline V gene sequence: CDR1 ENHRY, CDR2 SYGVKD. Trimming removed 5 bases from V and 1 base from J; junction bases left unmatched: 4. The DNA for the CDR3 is TGTGCCATCAGTCAACTAGCGGATTCCTACAATGAGCAGTTCTTC. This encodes CAISQLADSYNEQFF.

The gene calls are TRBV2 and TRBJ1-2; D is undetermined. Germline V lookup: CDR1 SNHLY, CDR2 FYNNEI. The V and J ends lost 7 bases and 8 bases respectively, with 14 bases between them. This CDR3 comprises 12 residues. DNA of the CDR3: TGTGCCAGCAAAGAGGGAATGCGCGGCTACACCTTC. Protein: CASKEGMRGYTF.

The CDR3 sequence is CASSLGSGASNYGYTF. The CDR3 DNA follows: TGTGCCAGCAGCTTAGGAAGCGGGGCCTCGAACTATGGCTACACCTTC. The chain couples TRBV7-9 to TRBJ1-2, with a possible D match to TRBD1 (5 bases). The ends were cut back, 1 base at V and 2 bases at J, with 14 bases in the middle. The CDR3 has 16 amino acids. Germline CDR1 is SEHNR and CDR2 is FQNEAQ (reference sequence).

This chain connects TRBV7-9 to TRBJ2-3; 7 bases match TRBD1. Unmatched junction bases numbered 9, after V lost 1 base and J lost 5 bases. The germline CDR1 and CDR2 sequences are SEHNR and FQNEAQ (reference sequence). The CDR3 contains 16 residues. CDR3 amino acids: CASSLGRTGSEDTQYF. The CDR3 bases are TGTGCCAGCAGCTTAGGACGGACAGGTAGCGAAGATACGCAGTATTTT.

CDR3 DNA sequence: TGTGCCAGCAGTGAATCAAGAGATACGCAGTATTTT. This sequence encodes CASSESRDTQYF. The rearrangement uses TRBV6-1 and TRBJ2-3; no reliable D call. The germline V and J ends were trimmed by 2 bases and 5 bases, with 5 bases remaining between them. This CDR3 spans 12 amino acids. Germline V lookup: CDR1 MNHNS, CDR2 SASEGT.

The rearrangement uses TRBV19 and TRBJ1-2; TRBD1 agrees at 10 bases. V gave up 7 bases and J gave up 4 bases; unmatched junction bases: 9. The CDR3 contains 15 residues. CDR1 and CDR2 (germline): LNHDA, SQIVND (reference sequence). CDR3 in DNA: TGTGCCAGTAAGGACGTCGGGACAGGGGTCTATGGCTACACCTTC. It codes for CASKDVGTGVYGYTF.

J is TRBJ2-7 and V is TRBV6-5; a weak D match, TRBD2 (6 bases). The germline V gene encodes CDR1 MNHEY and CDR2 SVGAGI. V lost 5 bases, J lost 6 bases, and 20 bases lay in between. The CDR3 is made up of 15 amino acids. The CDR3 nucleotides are TGTGCCAGCAGTCCCGGGACTCCCAGTTACGTCGAGCAGTACTTC. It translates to CASSPGTPSYVEQYF.

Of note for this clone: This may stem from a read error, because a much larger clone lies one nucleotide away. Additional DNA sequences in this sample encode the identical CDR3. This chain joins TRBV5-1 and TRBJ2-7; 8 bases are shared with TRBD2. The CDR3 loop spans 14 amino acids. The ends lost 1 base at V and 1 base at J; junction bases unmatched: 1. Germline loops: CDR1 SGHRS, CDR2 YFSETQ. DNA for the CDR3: TGCGCCAGCAGCTTGACTAGCGGATCCTACGAGCAGTACTTC. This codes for CASSLTSGSYEQYF. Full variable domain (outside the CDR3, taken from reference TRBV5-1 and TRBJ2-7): KAGVTQTPRYLIKTRGQQVTLSCSPISGHRSVSWYQQTPGQGLQFLFEYFSETQRNKGNFPGRFSGRQFSNSRSEMNVSTLELGDSALYLCASSLTSGSYEQYFGPGTRLTVT.

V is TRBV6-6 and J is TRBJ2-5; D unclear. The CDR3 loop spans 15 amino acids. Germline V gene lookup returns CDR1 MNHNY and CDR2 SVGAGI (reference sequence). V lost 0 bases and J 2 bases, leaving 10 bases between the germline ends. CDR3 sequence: CASSYSWSKQETQYF. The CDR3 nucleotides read TGTGCCAGCAGTTACTCGTGGTCTAAACAAGAGACCCAGTACTTC.

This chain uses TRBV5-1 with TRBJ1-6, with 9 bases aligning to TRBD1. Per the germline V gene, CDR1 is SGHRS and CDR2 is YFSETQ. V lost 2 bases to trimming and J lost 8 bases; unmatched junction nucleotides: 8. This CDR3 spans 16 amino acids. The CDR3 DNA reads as TGCGCCAGCAGCTTTCTGGGACAGGGAATAGATTCACCCCTCCACTTT. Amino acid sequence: CASSFLGQGIDSPLHF.

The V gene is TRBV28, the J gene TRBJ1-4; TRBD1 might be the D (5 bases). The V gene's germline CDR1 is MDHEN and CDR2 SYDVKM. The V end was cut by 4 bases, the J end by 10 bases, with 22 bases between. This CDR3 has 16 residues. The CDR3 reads CASSSPQGGLVGKLFF. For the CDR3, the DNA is TGTGCCAGCAGTTCCCCCCAGGGAGGGCTAGTGGGAAAACTGTTTTTT.

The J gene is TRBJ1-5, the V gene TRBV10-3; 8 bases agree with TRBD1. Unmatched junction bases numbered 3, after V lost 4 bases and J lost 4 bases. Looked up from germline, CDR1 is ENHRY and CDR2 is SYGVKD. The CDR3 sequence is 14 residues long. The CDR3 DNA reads TGTGCCATCAGTGGAGGGACAGGAAATCAGCCCCAGCATTTT. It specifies CAISGGTGNQPQHF.

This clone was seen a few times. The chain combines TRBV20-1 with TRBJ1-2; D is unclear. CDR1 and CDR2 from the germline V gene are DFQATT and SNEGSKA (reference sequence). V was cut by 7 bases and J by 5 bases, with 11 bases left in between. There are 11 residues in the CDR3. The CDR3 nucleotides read TGCAGTGACCCGAGAGTTTATGGCTACACCTTC. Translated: CSDPRVYGYTF.

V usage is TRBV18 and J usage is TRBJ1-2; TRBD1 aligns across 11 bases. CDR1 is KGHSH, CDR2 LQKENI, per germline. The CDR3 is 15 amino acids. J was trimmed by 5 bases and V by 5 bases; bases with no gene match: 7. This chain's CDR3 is CASSSYGTGGYGYTF. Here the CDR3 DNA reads TGTGCCAGCTCATCGTACGGGACAGGGGGTTATGGCTACACCTTC.

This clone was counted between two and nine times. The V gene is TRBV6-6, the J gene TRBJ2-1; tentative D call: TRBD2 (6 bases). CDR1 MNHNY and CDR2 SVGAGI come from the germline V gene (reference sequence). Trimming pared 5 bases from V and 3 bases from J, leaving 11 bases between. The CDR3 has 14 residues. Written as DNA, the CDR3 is TGTGCCAGCAGTCTAGCGTCTCACTACAATGAGCAGTTCTTC. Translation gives CASSLASHYNEQFF.

CDR3 sequence reads: CASSDRVQGHEQYF. In nucleotides, the CDR3 is TGTGCCAGCAGCGACCGGGTCCAGGGCCACGAGCAGTACTTC. This sequence joins TRBV7-2 and TRBJ2-7; tentative D call: TRBD1 (5 bases). Germline assignment: CDR1 SGHTA and CDR2 FQGNSA. V was trimmed by 5 bases and J by 5 bases, leaving 16 bases between them. This CDR3 is built from 14 residues.